This T cell receptor beta chain was captured by sequencing in a study of T-cell memory formation after mild COVID-19. The CDR3 spans 15 residues. Germline lookup yields CDR1 LNHNV and CDR2 YYDKDF (reference sequence). V gave up 0 bases and J gave up 6 bases, with 14 bases separating them. A single record per CDR3 protein comes from TCRdb applying MiXCR to the 5' RACE reads. Of more than 400,000 distinct CDR3 sequences listed, roughly 20% are singletons. Sequencing was done on a sample of PBMCs or a T cell subset sorted from them (not recorded which). The chain joins TRBV15 to TRBJ2-5; D is possibly TRBD2 (7 bases). This clonotype was obtained from an adult woman who had mild COVID-19 (a few samples of this study predate the infection). Cell type and time point are not known. The CDR3 spells CATSRDIVGGQTQYF. In DNA, the CDR3 is TGTGCCACCAGCAGAGATATCGTGGGGGGGCAGACCCAGTACTTC.